The TCR beta chain described here comes from a study of shared clonotypes between healthy human individuals. This clone showed up just a few times. The antigen is unknown. General observations from the study: It was expected that sequencing depth would affect clonotype sharing among donors.

Trimming cost V 5 bases and J 7 bases, with 15 bases left between them. CDR3 size: 14 residues. Germline values: CDR1 SEHNR, CDR2 FQNEAQ (reference sequence). Sequencing on ten immunoSEQ deep assay plates was performed for unsorted PBMC DNA. Method: immunoSEQ multiplex PCR; TCRdb's copy keeps in-frame clones and lacks some. In the table there are 400,000 to 600,000 clones, 75% to 80% of which are singletons. Sequencing was done on a sample of PBMCs. The sequence derives from a woman aged 40 to 50 in good health. Some clones in this sample may be carry-over from other donors' samples. The chain carries TRBV7-9 and TRBJ2-1; D perhaps matches TRBD1 (6 bases). The CDR3 here is CASSKGVRGNEQFF. The CDR3 region has the DNA TGTGCCAGCAGCAAGGGGGTCAGGGGTAATGAGCAGTTCTTC.